What follows are 30 T cell receptor beta chains derived from one specimen sequenced in a study of T cell changes during pregnancy in multiple sclerosis. Sequenced by immunoSEQ multiplex PCR; TCRdb stores in-frame clones only, minus some. The sample lists 50,000 to 70,000 clones, around 90% occurring once. The input for sequencing was peripheral blood, taken in the second trimester of pregnancy. The receptors were gathered from a female donor with multiple sclerosis, enrolled in a pregnancy study.

The chain recombines TRBV28 with TRBJ1-5, with D unclear. Germline lookup yields CDR1 MDHEN and CDR2 SYDVKM. The CDR3 has 12 residues. The germline V and J ends were trimmed by 2 bases and 9 bases, with 8 bases remaining between them. The CDR3 loop is CASSLRESPQHF. In nucleotides, the CDR3 is TGTGCCAGCAGTTTACGGGAGTCGCCCCAGCATTTT.

V is TRBV29-1 and J is TRBJ2-7; weak D call: TRBD1 (5 bases). The CDR3 has 9 amino acids. The germline V and J ends were trimmed by 7 bases and 5 bases, with 6 bases remaining between them. Germline CDR1 SQVTM, CDR2 ANQGSEA. This chain's CDR3 is CSEGDEQYF. The CDR3 DNA reads TGCAGCGAAGGGGACGAGCAGTACTTC.

V usage is TRBV7-9 and J usage is TRBJ1-5; no firm D call. Deletions cut 2 bases from V and 7 bases from J, with 6 bases between. The CDR3 extends over 12 amino acids. Germline loops: CDR1 SEHNR, CDR2 FQNEAQ (reference sequence). The CDR3 loop reads CASSLTRQPQHF. The CDR3 DNA sequence: TGTGCCAGCAGCTTAACGAGGCAGCCCCAGCATTTT.

This sequence joins TRBV18 and TRBJ2-1; 9 bases fit TRBD2. Germline trimming cut 3 bases from V and 10 bases from J; bases unmatched to any gene: 10. This CDR3 contains 15 residues. The germline V gene encodes CDR1 KGHSH and CDR2 LQKENI. CDR3 protein: CASSPSRLAGQEQFF. CDR3 in DNA: TGTGCCAGCTCACCTTCGCGTCTAGCGGGACAGGAGCAGTTCTTC.

This chain connects TRBV6-4 to TRBJ1-2, with D possibly matching TRBD1 (5 bases). Between the trimmed V and J ends, which lost 6 bases and 8 bases, there was a span of 22 bases. Per germline, CDR1 MRHNA and CDR2 SNTAGT. The CDR3 is 15 amino acids. The CDR3 sequence: CASRTQGQVMRGYTF. CDR3 nucleotide sequence: TGTGCCAGCAGAACCCAGGGCCAGGTAATGCGGGGCTACACCTTC.

This chain connects TRBV5-1 to TRBJ1-3, with a weak D call TRBD1 (6 bases). The CDR3 totals 16 residues. The V and J ends lost 2 bases and 0 bases respectively, with 12 bases between them. Per germline, CDR1 SGHRS and CDR2 YFSETQ. CDR3: CASSLTGDTSGNTIYF. As DNA, the CDR3 is TGCGCCAGCAGCTTAACCGGGGACACCTCTGGAAACACCATATATTTT.

This chain joins TRBV30 and TRBJ2-2; TRBD1 matches 7 bases. V trimming: 1 base; J trimming: 4 bases; junction bases outside the gene matches: 3. CDR3 length: 14 residues. CDR1 is GTSNPN and CDR2 is SVGIG in the germline V gene (reference sequence). The CDR3 coding sequence is TGTGCCTGGAGTGGGGACAGTGGCACCGGGGAGCTGTTTTTT. Its translation: CAWSGDSGTGELFF.

The J gene is TRBJ1-1, the V gene TRBV12-5; D unresolved. CDR1 and CDR2 (germline): LGHNT, FRNRAP. Trimming removed 2 bases at V and 0 bases at J, with 4 bases between. The CDR3 length is 13 residues. CDR3 sequence: CASGLLVNTEAFF. In DNA form, the CDR3 reads TGTGCTAGTGGTTTGTTAGTGAACACTGAAGCTTTCTTT.

The rearrangement joins TRBV7-3 to TRBJ2-1, with 10 bases that match TRBD2. From germline, CDR1 is SGHTA and CDR2 FQGTGA. Trimming removed 5 bases from V and 6 bases from J; junction bases left unmatched: 4. The CDR3 length is 14 residues. The CDR3 loop is CASSRASGSNEQFF. In DNA, the CDR3 is TGTGCCAGCAGCCGGGCTAGCGGGAGCAATGAGCAGTTCTTC. The full variable domain, completed using reference TRBV7-3 and TRBJ2-1, is GAGVSQTPSNKVTEKGKYVELRCDPISGHTALYWYRQSLGQGPEFLIYFQGTGAADDSGLPNDRFFAVRPEGSVSTLKIQRTERGDSAVYLCASSRASGSNEQFFGPGTRLTVL.

The J gene is TRBJ2-7, the V gene TRBV27; perhaps TRBD2 as D (7 bases). The CDR3 runs to 16 residues. Germline CDR1 is MNHEY and CDR2 is SMNVEV (reference sequence). V shed 6 bases and J shed 4 bases, with 22 bases lying between them. The CDR3 spells CASRGGEGTRPYEQYF. CDR3 coding DNA: TGTGCCAGCAGGGGGGGGGAGGGGACAAGACCATACGAGCAGTACTTC.

This chain links TRBV12-5 with TRBJ1-5; D might be TRBD1 (5 bases). CDR1 is LGHNT, CDR2 FRNRAP, per germline. The CDR3 runs 17 residues. With 3 bases removed from V and 0 bases from J, the gap between germline ends came to 15 bases. The CDR3 is CASGFYPDIPSNQPQHF. The CDR3 nucleotides read TGTGCTAGTGGTTTCTATCCGGACATACCTAGCAATCAGCCCCAGCATTTT. The full variable domain, in which reference TRBV12-5 and TRBJ1-5 provide the parts outside the CDR3, is DARVTQTPRHKVTEMGQEVTMRCQPILGHNTVFWYRQTMMQGLELLAYFRNRAPLDDSGMPKDRFSAEMPDATLATLKIQPSEPRDSAVYFCASGFYPDIPSNQPQHFGDGTRLSIL.

For the CDR3, the DNA is TGTGCCAGCAGGAGGGGGAGGGGTGACCTCTACGAGCAGTACTTC. Amino acid sequence: CASRRGRGDLYEQYF. The chain is built from TRBV6-1 and TRBJ2-7, with D perhaps matching TRBD2 (7 bases). Germline CDR1 reads MNHNS; CDR2 reads SASEGT. Trimming removed 6 bases at V and 3 bases at J, with 18 bases between. The CDR3 covers 15 residues.

This clone was counted a single time. The chain couples TRBV11-1 to TRBJ2-2; 7 nucleotides match TRBD1. CDR3 length: 16 amino acids. Germline assignment: CDR1 SGHAT and CDR2 FQDESV (reference sequence). V dropped 5 bases and J dropped 0; count of bases not matched to a gene: 6. The CDR3, as DNA: TGTGCCAGCAGCCCCCCGGGACAGTCGAACACCGGGGAGCTGTTTTTT. This codes for CASSPPGQSNTGELFF.

V is TRBV10-2 and J is TRBJ2-2; 10 bases are a match to TRBD2. After removal of 0 bases from V and 6 bases from J, the junction contained 4 bases not matched to a gene. The CDR3 covers 16 residues. Germline V gene lookup returns CDR1 WSHSY and CDR2 SAAADI. CDR3 amino acids: CASSESGSGRAGELFF. CDR3 nucleotide sequence: TGCGCCAGCAGTGAGTCGGGGAGCGGGAGGGCCGGGGAGCTGTTTTTT.

V and J are TRBV6-1 and TRBJ2-7; 8 nucleotides agree with TRBD1. Germline values: CDR1 MNHNS, CDR2 SASEGT. Unmatched junction bases numbered 8, after V lost 7 bases and J lost 3 bases. This CDR3 is 14 amino acids long. CDR3: CASKLGQDIYEQYF. In nucleotides, the CDR3 is TGTGCCAGCAAACTGGGACAGGATATCTACGAGCAGTACTTC.

This clone appeared a few times. The gene calls are TRBV9 and TRBJ1-4, with D perhaps TRBD1 (5 bases). This CDR3 is built from 14 residues. V lost 3 bases, J lost 5 bases, and 11 bases lay in between. Germline V gene data show CDR1 as SGDLS and CDR2 as YYNGEE. DNA of the CDR3: TGTGCCAGCAGCGATACAGGTTTCAATGAAAAACTGTTTTTT. Protein: CASSDTGFNEKLFF. Supplemented by reference TRBV9 and TRBJ1-4, the full variable domain reads DSGVTQTPKHLITATGQRVTLRCSPRSGDLSVYWYQQSLDQGLQFLIQYYNGEERAKGNILERFSAQQFPDLHSELNLSSLELGDSALYFCASSDTGFNEKLFFGSGTQLSVL.

CDR3 sequence: CASSLPVPTEAFF. The CDR3 DNA is TGTGCCAGCAGCTTACCCGTTCCCACTGAAGCTTTCTTT. This chain links TRBV7-9 with TRBJ1-1; D not resolved. The V and J ends lost 2 bases and 4 bases respectively, with 8 bases between them. Germline loops: CDR1 SEHNR, CDR2 FQNEAQ (reference sequence). There are 13 residues in the CDR3.

The rearrangement links TRBV7-9 to TRBJ2-7, with unresolved D. The CDR3 sequence is 16 residues long. Germline V lookup: CDR1 SEHNR, CDR2 FQNEAQ (reference sequence). Between the trimmed V and J ends, which lost 1 base and 0 bases, there was a span of 13 bases. This CDR3 reads CASSLGFGSYSYEQYF. The CDR3 nucleotides are TGTGCCAGCAGCTTAGGTTTCGGGTCCTACTCCTACGAGCAGTACTTC.

This clone came up a few times. The V call is TRBV6-1, the J call TRBJ2-1, with 9 bases that match TRBD1. The CDR3 is 13 amino acids. V shed 7 bases, J shed 6 bases, and the junction held 4 bases outside the gene matches. From germline, CDR1 is MNHNS and CDR2 SASEGT. The CDR3 here is CASTPTGGNEQFF. CDR3 bases: TGTGCCAGCACCCCGACAGGGGGCAATGAGCAGTTCTTC.

The chain links TRBV29-1 to TRBJ1-2; D perhaps matches TRBD1 (6 bases). This CDR3 is built from 13 residues. Trimming cost V 7 bases and J 6 bases, with 18 bases left between them. The germline gives CDR1 SQVTM, CDR2 ANQGSEA. For the CDR3, the DNA is TGCAGCGCGAGAAAACAGGGTGGTGATGGCTACACCTTC. This codes for CSARKQGGDGYTF. The full variable domain, in which reference TRBV29-1 and TRBJ1-2 provide the parts outside the CDR3, is SAVISQKPSRDICQRGTSLTIQCQVDSQVTMMFWYRQQPGQSLTLIATANQGSEATYESGFVIDKFPISRPNLTFSTLTVSNMSPEDSSIYLCSARKQGGDGYTFGSGTRLTVV.

The J gene is TRBJ2-5, the V gene TRBV5-8; no clear D gene. Germline loops: CDR1 SGHTS, CDR2 YDEGEE. Trimming shortened V by 0 bases and J by 1 base, and 7 bases separated the two germline ends. The CDR3 has 14 amino acids. CDR3 nucleotide sequence: TGTGCCAGCAGCTTGGGGGCTGGCCAAGAGACCCAGTACTTC. This gives the protein CASSLGAGQETQYF.

This clone was observed a single time. J is TRBJ1-4 and V is TRBV6-1; D possibly corresponds to TRBD1 (6 bases). The V end lost 6 bases, the J end lost 7 bases, and 15 bases lay between the germline ends. Germline-derived CDR1 and CDR2 are MNHNS and SASEGT. This CDR3 comprises 14 residues. The CDR3 bases are TGTGCCAGCAGGCTACAGGGCTCTGGTGAAAAACTGTTTTTT. Its protein is CASRLQGSGEKLFF.

The V and J genes are TRBV6-1 and TRBJ2-3; D is perhaps TRBD1 (6 bases). The V end lost 4 bases, the J end lost 1 base, and 15 bases lay between the germline ends. This CDR3 has 16 amino acids. CDR1 and CDR2 from the germline V gene are MNHNS and SASEGT. In nucleotides, the CDR3 is TGTGCCAGCAGTGGAAGTAGGGCAGGGGGCACAGATACGCAGTATTTT. This codes for CASSGSRAGGTDTQYF.

The chain recombines TRBV19 with TRBJ1-5; D perhaps matches TRBD1 (6 bases). The CDR3 extends over 16 amino acids. V was pared by 5 bases and J by 4 bases, with 18 bases between. Per germline, CDR1 LNHDA and CDR2 SQIVND (reference sequence). The CDR3 DNA sequence: TGTGCCAGTAGTCTGGTCCTCAGGGGAGGGAATCAGCCCCAGCATTTT. Translation: CASSLVLRGGNQPQHF.

The chain is built from TRBV10-2 and TRBJ1-6; a possible D gene is TRBD1 (5 bases). The CDR3 runs 14 residues. With 1 base removed from V and 10 bases from J, the gap between germline ends came to 11 bases. CDR1 and CDR2 from the germline V gene are WSHSY and SAAADI. CDR3 sequence reads: CASSEFPGGSPLHF. CDR3 coding DNA: TGCGCCAGCAGTGAGTTCCCCGGGGGGTCACCCCTCCACTTT.

V gene TRBV7-9 combines with J gene TRBJ2-3, with a tentative D call TRBD2 (5 bases). The CDR3 covers 15 residues. Germline lookup yields CDR1 SEHNR and CDR2 FQNEAQ (reference sequence). V gave up 6 bases and J gave up 5 bases, with 18 bases separating them. CDR3 residues: CASSPKRRVGDTQYF. The CDR3 nucleotides read TGTGCCAGCAGTCCGAAGCGGCGGGTTGGAGATACGCAGTATTTT.

V usage is TRBV6-5 and J usage is TRBJ1-1; TRBD1 matches 7 bases. Germline V gene data show CDR1 as MNHEY and CDR2 as SVGAGI. V trimming: 5 bases; J trimming: 11 bases; junction bases outside the gene matches: 8. This CDR3 has 12 amino acids. Here the CDR3 reads CASSPLRGSAFF. CDR3 in DNA: TGTGCCAGCAGTCCCCTCAGGGGGAGCGCTTTCTTT.

This sequence joins TRBV10-3 and TRBJ2-1, with a weak D call TRBD2 (6 bases). CDR1 ENHRY and CDR2 SYGVKD come from the germline V gene. This CDR3 has 16 residues. Trimming took 5 bases from V and 6 from J, leaving 20 bases between them. CDR3 DNA: TGTGCCATCAGTTCAATACGGAGGGCAACTAGCAATGAGCAGTTCTTC. As protein: CAISSIRRATSNEQFF.

This chain uses TRBV11-2 with TRBJ1-2; no clear D. Germline V lookup: CDR1 SGHAT, CDR2 FQNNGV. Trimming removed 0 bases from V and 5 bases from J, with 7 bases in between. The CDR3 loop spans 13 amino acids. This CDR3 reads CASSLEASYGYTF. The CDR3 region has the DNA TGTGCCAGCAGCTTAGAAGCCTCGTATGGCTACACCTTC.

The chain employs TRBV14 and TRBJ1-1, with 8 bases lining up with TRBD1. The CDR3 spans 14 residues. Per germline, CDR1 SGHDN and CDR2 FVKESK. The J segment lost 5 bases and the V segment lost 8 bases, leaving 10 bases of the junction unmatched. CDR3 coding DNA: TGTGCCAGCGGCGGACAGGGAATGGGGACTGAAGCTTTCTTT. Translation: CASGGQGMGTEAFF.